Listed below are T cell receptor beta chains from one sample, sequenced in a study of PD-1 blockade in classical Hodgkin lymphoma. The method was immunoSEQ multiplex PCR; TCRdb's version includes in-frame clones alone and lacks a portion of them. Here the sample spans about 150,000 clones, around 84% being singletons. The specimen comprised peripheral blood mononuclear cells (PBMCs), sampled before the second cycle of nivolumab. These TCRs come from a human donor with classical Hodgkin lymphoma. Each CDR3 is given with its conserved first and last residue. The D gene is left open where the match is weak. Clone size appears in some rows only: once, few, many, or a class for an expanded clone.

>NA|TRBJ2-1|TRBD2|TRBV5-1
TGCGCCAGCAGCTTTCGACTAGCGGGGAATGAGCAGTTCTTC
CASSFRLAGNEQFF
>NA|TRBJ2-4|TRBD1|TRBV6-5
TGTGCCAGCAGCACCGGGACAGGGAAAATTCAGTACTTC
CASSTGTGKIQYF
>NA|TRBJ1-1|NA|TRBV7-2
TGTGCCAGCAGCTTAGACCCCGACAGCACTGAAGCTTTCTTT
CASSLDPDSTEAFF
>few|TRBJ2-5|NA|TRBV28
TGTGCCAGCAGTTTTTGGGGGGCCCAGACGACAACCGGGGAAGAGACCCAGTACTTC
CASSFWGAQTTTGEETQYF
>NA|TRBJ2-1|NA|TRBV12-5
TGTGCTAGTGGTCCAGGACTGAGCTCCTACAATGAGCAGTTCTTC
CASGPGLSSYNEQFF
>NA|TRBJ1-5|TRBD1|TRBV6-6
TGTGCCAGCAGTTACTTCGACAGGGGGAATCAGCCCCAGCATTTT
CASSYFDRGNQPQHF
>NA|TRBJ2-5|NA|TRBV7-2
TGTGCCAGCAGCTCGACCAGCAGGGCGGAGACCCAGTACTTC
CASSSTSRAETQYF
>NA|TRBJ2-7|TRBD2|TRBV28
TGTGCCAGCTTGGGGGGGGGTTCCCTCTACGAGCAGTACTTC
CASLGGGSLYEQYF
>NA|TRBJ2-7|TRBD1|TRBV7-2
TGTGCCAGCAGAGATTCCGGGACAGGGGATGAGCAGTACTTC
CASRDSGTGDEQYF
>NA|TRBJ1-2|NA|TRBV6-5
TGTGCCAGCAGTTACTCGACCGGAGTCAATGGCTACACCTTC
CASSYSTGVNGYTF
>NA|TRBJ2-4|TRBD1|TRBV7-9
TGTGCCAGCAGCCGGGACAGGGGCCCCGTGATGGCAAACATTCAGTACTTC
CASSRDRGPVMANIQYF
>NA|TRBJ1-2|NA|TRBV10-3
TGTGCCATCAGTGATTCGGGGGGCTATGGCTACACCTTC
CAISDSGGYGYTF
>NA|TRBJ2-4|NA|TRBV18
TGTGCCAGCTCACCATTTAGTGCGCGGCAGGGAACAAAAAACATTCAGTACTTC
CASSPFSARQGTKNIQYF
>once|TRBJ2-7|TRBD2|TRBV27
TGTGCCAGCAGTTTATATGGCGGGAGAAAATACGAGCAGTACTTC
CASSLYGGRKYEQYF
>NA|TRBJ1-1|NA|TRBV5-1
TGCGCCAGCAGCTTGGGCAGGGGCACTGAAGCTTTCTTT
CASSLGRGTEAFF
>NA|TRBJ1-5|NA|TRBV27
TGTGCCAGCCGAAGACAGGATAATCAGCCCCAGCATTTT
CASRRQDNQPQHF
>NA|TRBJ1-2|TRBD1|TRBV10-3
TGTGCCATCAGTGAGAGGACAGGGGAGGGGTATGGCTACACCTTC
CAISERTGEGYGYTF
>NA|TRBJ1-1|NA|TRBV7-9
TGTGCCAGCAGCTTAGAAGTCATGAACACTGAAGCTTTCTTT
CASSLEVMNTEAFF
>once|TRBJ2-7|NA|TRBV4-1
TGCGCCAGCAGCCAACTCCCCCTCTCCTACGAGCAGTACTTC
CASSQLPLSYEQYF
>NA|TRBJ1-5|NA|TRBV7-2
TGTGCCAGCAGCTTCTCCAAGGGGGGGAATCAGCCCCAGCATTTT
CASSFSKGGNQPQHF
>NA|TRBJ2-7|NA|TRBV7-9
TGTGCCAGCAGCTTGAGGACCAGCGGGCCCTACGAGCAGTACTTC
CASSLRTSGPYEQYF
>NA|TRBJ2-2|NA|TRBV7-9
TGTGCCAGCAGCTTAGCTTCGCGGGCGGGCGGGGAGCTGTTTTTT
CASSLASRAGGELFF
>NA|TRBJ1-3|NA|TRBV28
TGTGCCAGCAGTCCGATCGGGAGTTCCCATTGGGGTTCTGGAAACACCATATATTTT
CASSPIGSSHWGSGNTIYF
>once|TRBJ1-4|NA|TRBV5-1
TGCGCCAGCAGCTTGCTCGGCACTAATGAAAAACTGTTTTTT
CASSLLGTNEKLFF
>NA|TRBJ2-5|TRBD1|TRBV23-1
TGCGCCAGCAGTCAGAGACGGACAGGGGTAAAAGAGACCCAGTACTTC
CASSQRRTGVKETQYF
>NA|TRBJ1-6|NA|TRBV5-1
TGCGCCAGCAGCTTGTACAGGGAAGCTTACAGTTCACCCCTCCACTTT
CASSLYREAYSSPLHF
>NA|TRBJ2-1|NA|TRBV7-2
TGTGCCAGCAGCCCCCGTGGAGACAATGAGCAGTTCTTC
CASSPRGDNEQFF
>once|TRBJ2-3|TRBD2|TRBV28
TGTGCCAGCAGTTCTCCTCTGGCTAGCGGGAGTCCAGATACGCAGTATTTT
CASSSPLASGSPDTQYF
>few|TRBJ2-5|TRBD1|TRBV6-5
TGTGCCAGCAGTTACTCGGGGACAGGGCAAGAGACCCAGTACTTC
CASSYSGTGQETQYF
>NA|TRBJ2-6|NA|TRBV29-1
TGCAGCGTTGGGTTGGCCTCTGGGGCCAACGTCCTGACTTTC
CSVGLASGANVLTF
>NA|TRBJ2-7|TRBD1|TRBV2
TGTGCCAGCAGGCGGACAGGGCCAACCTACGAGCAGTACTTC
CASRRTGPTYEQYF
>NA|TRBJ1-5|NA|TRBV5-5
TGTGCCAGCAGCCTAAACCGAGCGGTAGGGGAGGCGAGCAATCAGCCCCAGCATTTT
CASSLNRAVGEASNQPQHF
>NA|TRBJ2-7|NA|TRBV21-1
TGTGCCAGCAGCAATCCACCTTTAGGGGAGCAGTACTTC
CASSNPPLGEQYF